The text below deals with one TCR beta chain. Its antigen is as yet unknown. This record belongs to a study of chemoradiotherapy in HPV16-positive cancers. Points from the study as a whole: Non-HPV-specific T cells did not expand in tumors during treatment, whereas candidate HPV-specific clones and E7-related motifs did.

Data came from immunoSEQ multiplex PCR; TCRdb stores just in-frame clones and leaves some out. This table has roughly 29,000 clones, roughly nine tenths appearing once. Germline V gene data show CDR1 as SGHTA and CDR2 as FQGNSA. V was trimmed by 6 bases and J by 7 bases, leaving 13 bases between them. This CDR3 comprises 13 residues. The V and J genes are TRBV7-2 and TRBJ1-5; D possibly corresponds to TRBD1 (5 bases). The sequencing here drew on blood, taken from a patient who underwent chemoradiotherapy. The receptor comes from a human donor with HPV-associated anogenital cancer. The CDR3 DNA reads TGTGCCAGCAGTACATCCGGGGACCAGCCCCAGCATTTT. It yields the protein CASSTSGDQPQHF.